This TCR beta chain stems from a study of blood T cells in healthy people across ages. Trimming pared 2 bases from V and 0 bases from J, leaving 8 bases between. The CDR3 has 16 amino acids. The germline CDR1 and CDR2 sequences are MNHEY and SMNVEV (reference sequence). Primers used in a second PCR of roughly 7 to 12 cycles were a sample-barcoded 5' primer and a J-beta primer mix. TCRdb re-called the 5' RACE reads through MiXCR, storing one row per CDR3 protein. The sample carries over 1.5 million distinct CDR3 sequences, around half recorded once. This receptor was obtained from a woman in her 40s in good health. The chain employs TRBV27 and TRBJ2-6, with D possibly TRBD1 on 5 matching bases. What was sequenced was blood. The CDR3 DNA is TGTGCCAGCAGTTTAACAGGATTCTCTGGGGCCAACGTCCTGACTTTC. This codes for CASSLTGFSGANVLTF.